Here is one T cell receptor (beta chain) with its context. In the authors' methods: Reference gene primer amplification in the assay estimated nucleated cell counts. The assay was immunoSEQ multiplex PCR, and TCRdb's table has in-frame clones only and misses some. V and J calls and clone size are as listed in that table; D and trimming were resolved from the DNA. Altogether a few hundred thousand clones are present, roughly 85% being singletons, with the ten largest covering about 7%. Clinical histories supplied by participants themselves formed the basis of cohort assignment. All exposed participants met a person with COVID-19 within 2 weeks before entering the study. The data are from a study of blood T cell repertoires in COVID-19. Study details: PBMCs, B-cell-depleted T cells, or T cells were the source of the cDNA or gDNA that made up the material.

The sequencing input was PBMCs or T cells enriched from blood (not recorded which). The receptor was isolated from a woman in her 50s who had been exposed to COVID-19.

The CDR3 sequence is CASSERTGNYGYTF. The CDR3 DNA is TGTGCCAGCAGTGAAAGGACAGGGAACTATGGCTACACCTTC. The chain joins TRBV6-1 to TRBJ1-2, with TRBD1 matching 8 bases. The germline gives CDR1 MNHNS, CDR2 SASEGT. The CDR3 contains 14 residues. V gave up 2 bases and J gave up 2 bases; unmatched junction bases: 1.